This TCR beta chain is from a study of regulatory T cells in long-lasting Graves disease. Sample time point: newly diagnosed GD, antithyroid drugs for less than 3 months. The TCR library used RNA extracted from PBMCs. Germline V lookup: CDR1 DFQATT, CDR2 SNEGSKA (reference sequence). The CDR3 contains 15 residues. V shed 2 bases, J shed 6 bases, and the junction held 8 bases outside the gene matches. This clonotype appeared a few times. CDR3-region Arm-PCR and iRepertoire HTBI primers produced the TCR beta libraries. MiXCR, run by TCRdb on the multiplex PCR reads, gives a single entry per CDR3 protein. This sample has about 450,000 distinct CDR3 sequences, with roughly 15% found just once. These data were likewise used in another study, on T cells in Graves' hyperthyroidism and ophthalmopathy. That investigation notes: Researchers defined stable Graves' hyperthyroidism as no ophthalmopathy progression within 18 months.

V gene TRBV20-1 combines with J gene TRBJ2-1; 9 bases align to TRBD2. Specimen: peripheral blood mononuclear cells (PBMCs), collected at new diagnosis, from a patient treated with antithyroid drugs. The sequence came from a woman in her twenties or thirties with Graves disease. The CDR3 loop reads CSARNIAGDPNEQFF. Here the CDR3 DNA reads TGCAGTGCTAGAAACATAGCGGGAGACCCCAATGAGCAGTTCTTC.